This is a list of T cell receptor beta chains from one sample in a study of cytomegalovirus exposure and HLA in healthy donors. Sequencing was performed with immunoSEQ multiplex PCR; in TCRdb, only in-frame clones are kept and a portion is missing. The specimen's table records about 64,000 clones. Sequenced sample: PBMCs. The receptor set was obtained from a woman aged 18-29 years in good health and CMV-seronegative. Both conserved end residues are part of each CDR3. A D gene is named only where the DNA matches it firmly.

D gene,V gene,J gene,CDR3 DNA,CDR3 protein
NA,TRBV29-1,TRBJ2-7,TGCAGCGTTGGGGGACACCCCTACGAGCAGTACTTC,CSVGGHPYEQYF
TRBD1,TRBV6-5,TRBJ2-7,TGTGCCAGCAGTTACAATCCGAGACAGGGGGGCTACGAGCAGTACTTC,CASSYNPRQGGYEQYF
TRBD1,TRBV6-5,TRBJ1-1,TGTGCCAGCAGCAACAGGGGGCCGGGGACTGAAGCTTTCTTT,CASSNRGPGTEAFF
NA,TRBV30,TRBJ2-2,TGTGCCTGGCGGGGGTACACCGGGGAGCTGTTTTTT,CAWRGYTGELFF
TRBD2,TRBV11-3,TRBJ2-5,TGTGCCAGCAGCCCGGGATCACTAGCGGGGCGGCAAGAGACCCAGTACTTC,CASSPGSLAGRQETQYF
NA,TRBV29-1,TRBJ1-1,TGCAGCGTGGGCGGGCCACTGGGCAAGGCTGAAGCTTTCTTT,CSVGGPLGKAEAFF
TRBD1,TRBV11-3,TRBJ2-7,TGTGCCAGCAGCCTCGGACAGGAACGAGACGAGCAGTACTTC,CASSLGQERDEQYF
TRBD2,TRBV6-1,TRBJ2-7,TGTGCCAGCATCAAAGCGGGGGGGATTTCCTACGAGCAGTACTTC,CASIKAGGISYEQYF
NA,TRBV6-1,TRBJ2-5,TGTGCCAGCAGTGTACAGGGCCCAGAGACCCAGTACTTC,CASSVQGPETQYF
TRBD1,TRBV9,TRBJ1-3,TGTGCCAGCAGCTCACGACAGGGGGTAGGAGGAAACACCATATATTTT,CASSSRQGVGGNTIYF
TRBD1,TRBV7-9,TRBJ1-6,TGTGCCAGCAGCCGACAAGGACAGGGGAGATCACCCCTCCACTTT,CASSRQGQGRSPLHF
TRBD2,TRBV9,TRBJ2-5,TGTGCCAGCAGCTCGGCGGGGGTACAAGAGACCCAGTACTTC,CASSSAGVQETQYF
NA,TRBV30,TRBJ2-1,TGTGCCTGGACTAGAGACTCCTCTAGTTACAATGAGCAGTTCTTC,CAWTRDSSSYNEQFF
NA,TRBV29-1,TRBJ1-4,TGCAGCGCCAAAGCGCCCCTGAAGAGCACAACTAATGAAAAACTGTTTTTT,CSAKAPLKSTTNEKLFF
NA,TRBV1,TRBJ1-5,TGCACCAGCAGCAGGGGTCAGCCCCAGCATTTT,CTSSRGQPQHF
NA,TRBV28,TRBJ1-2,TGTGCCAGCATTGTAGGACAGCGCTCGGGTGGCTACACCTTC,CASIVGQRSGGYTF
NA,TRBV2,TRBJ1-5,TGTGCCAGCAGTGAAGCGCTTGGCCACAATCAGCCCCAGCATTTT,CASSEALGHNQPQHF
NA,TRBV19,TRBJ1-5,TGTGCCAGTAGTCGATACTCGACAGGCACCAATCAGCCCCAGCATTTT,CASSRYSTGTNQPQHF
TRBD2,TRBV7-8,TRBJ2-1,TGTGCCAGCAGCTATTGGGGACTAGCGCCTCTTAGCTCCGACAATGAGCAGTTCTTC,CASSYWGLAPLSSDNEQFF
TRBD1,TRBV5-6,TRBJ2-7,TGTGCCAGCAGCGGAACCGGGACAGGGTTGTACGAGCAGTACTTC,CASSGTGTGLYEQYF
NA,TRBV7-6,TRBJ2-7,TGTGCCAGCAGCCCCCGGGGGTCTGGTGTGGACGAGCAGTACTTC,CASSPRGSGVDEQYF
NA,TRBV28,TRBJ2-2,TGTGCCAGCAGTTCTGTAACTACAGGGATGAACACCGGGGAGCTGTTTTTT,CASSSVTTGMNTGELFF
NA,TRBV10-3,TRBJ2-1,TGTGCCATGGGACTCGTGGAGAATGAGCAGTTCTTC,CAMGLVENEQFF
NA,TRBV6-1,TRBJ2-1,TGTGCCAGCAGTGAAGCGTCGCTGCAGGCCGGGGATGAGCAGTTCTTC,CASSEASLQAGDEQFF
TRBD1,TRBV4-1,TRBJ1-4,TGCGCCAGCAGCCAAGATTACAGGGGGTGGGAAAAACTGTTTTTT,CASSQDYRGWEKLFF
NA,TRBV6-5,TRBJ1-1,TGTGCCAGCAGTTACTCGAACAGGGAGCGGACTGAAGCTTTCTTT,CASSYSNRERTEAFF
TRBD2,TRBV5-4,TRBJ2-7,TGTGCCAGCTCTAGCGGGGGTGGAGCCTACGAGCAGTACTTC,CASSSGGGAYEQYF